These T cell receptor beta chains were read from a single sample in a study of response to subunit inactivated influenza vaccine. TCRdb recomputed calls from the RT-PCR reads with MiXCR, one row per CDR3 protein. The table has 250,000 to 350,000 distinct CDR3 sequences, about 20% seen once. Material: PBMCs from blood, obtained 21 months after vaccination. All receptors derive from a man aged 45 to 75 who received an inactivated influenza vaccine. The CDR3 runs from the conserved cysteine through the conserved F or W. The order of the fields is D gene, V gene, clone size, J gene, CDR3 protein. A D gene is named only where the DNA matches it firmly. Rows give clone size only sometimes, using once, few, many, or a class for an expanded clone.

TRBD1	TRBV12-3/TRBV12-4	NA	TRBJ2-7	CASSLSGQGALEQYF
NA	TRBV15	NA	TRBJ1-1	CATSRDHTNTEAFF
NA	TRBV28	NA	TRBJ2-5	CAIGLSGETQYF
NA	TRBV13	NA	TRBJ1-6	CASSPRWGGSPLHF
TRBD2	TRBV10-2	few	TRBJ2-1	CATLREGRDEQFF
NA	TRBV19	few	TRBJ2-5	CASSIDSRNQETQYF
TRBD1	TRBV29-1	few	TRBJ2-2	CSADRGHTGELFF
NA	TRBV5-1	few	TRBJ1-2	CASRPDPTGYYGYTF
TRBD1	TRBV2	few	TRBJ1-1	CASRGDRGSLNTEAFF
TRBD1	TRBV6-5	few	TRBJ1-2	CASSSGQGAPYGYTF